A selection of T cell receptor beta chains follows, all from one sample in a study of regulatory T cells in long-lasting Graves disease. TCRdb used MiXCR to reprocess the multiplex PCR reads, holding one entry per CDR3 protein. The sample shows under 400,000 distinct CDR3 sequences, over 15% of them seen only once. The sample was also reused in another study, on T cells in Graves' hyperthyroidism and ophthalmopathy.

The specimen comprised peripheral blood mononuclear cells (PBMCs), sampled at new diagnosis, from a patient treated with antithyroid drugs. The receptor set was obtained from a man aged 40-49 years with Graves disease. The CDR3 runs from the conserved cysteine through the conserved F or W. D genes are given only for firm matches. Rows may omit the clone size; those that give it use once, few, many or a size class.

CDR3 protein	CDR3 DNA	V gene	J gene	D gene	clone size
CASSPPGVSVKNIQYF	TGTGCCAGCTCACCACCGGGCGTGTCGGTCAAAAACATTCAGTACTTC	TRBV18	TRBJ2-4	.	few
CAWSVRGGNIQYF	TGTGCCTGGAGTGTACGGGGAGGGAACATTCAGTACTTC	TRBV30	TRBJ2-4	TRBD2	many
CASSHLTPRGGDTQYF	TGTGCCAGCAGCCACCTAACCCCCAGGGGTGGTGATACGCAGTATTTT	TRBV11-2	TRBJ2-3	.	many
CASSGRLADHSYNEQFF	TGTGCCAGCAGTGGAAGACTAGCGGACCACTCCTACAATGAGCAGTTCTTC	TRBV2	TRBJ2-1	TRBD2	many
CASKAGGGGEQYF	TGTGCCAGCAAAGCGGGAGGCGGGGGGGAGCAGTACTTC	TRBV28	TRBJ2-7	TRBD2	few
CASSFGPGGPQHF	TGTGCCAGCAGCTTCGGGCCCGGCGGGCCCCAGCATTTT	TRBV7-8	TRBJ1-5	.	many
CASSLSASGGSEKLFF	TGTGCCAGCAGTTTATCGGCATCAGGGGGATCTGAAAAACTGTTTTTT	TRBV27	TRBJ1-4	TRBD1	once
CASSLTSQEGGYTF	TGCGCCAGCAGCTTAACGAGCCAGGAGGGTGGCTACACCTTC	TRBV5-1	TRBJ1-2	.	many
CASSQDRRGGTYYEQYF	TGCGCCAGCAGCCAAGATAGGCGGGGAGGGACCTACTACGAGCAGTACTTC	TRBV4-3	TRBJ2-7	TRBD2	many
CASSLSAGYEQYF	TGTGCCAGCAGCTTAAGTGCTGGGTACGAGCAGTACTTC	TRBV7-3	TRBJ2-7	.	many
CASSFTSGVGENEQFF	TGTGCCAGCAGTTTCACTAGCGGGGTAGGTGAGAATGAGCAGTTCTTC	TRBV12-3/TRBV12-4	TRBJ2-1	TRBD2	.
CASITDRGHGYTF	TGTGCCAGCATTACCGACAGGGGACATGGCTACACCTTC	TRBV28	TRBJ1-2	TRBD1	.
CASRATMNTEAFF	TGTGCCAGCAGGGCTACAATGAACACTGAAGCTTTCTTT	TRBV6-1	TRBJ1-1	.	many
CAWRRTRVFHF	TGTGCCTGGAGGAGAACCAGGGTGTTCCACTTC	TRBV30	TRBJ2-5	.	many
CASSLAGGINTEAFF	TGTGCCAGCAGCTTAGCAGGAGGGATTAACACTGAAGCTTTCTTT	TRBV7-9	TRBJ1-1	.	.
CASAQGVYGYTF	TGTGCCAGCGCTCAGGGAGTCTATGGCTACACCTTC	TRBV5-6	TRBJ1-2	.	many
CASSEGVGAPQHF	TGTGCCAGCAGTGAGGGGGTAGGTGCGCCCCAGCATTTT	TRBV2	TRBJ1-5	.	few
CASTPGMRHGSYEQYF	TGTGCCAGCACCCCTGGAATGAGACATGGCTCCTACGAGCAGTACTTC	TRBV12-3/TRBV12-4	TRBJ2-7	.	many
CASSLVVQDTQYF	TGCGCCAGCAGCTTGGTGGTACAAGATACGCAGTATTTT	TRBV5-1	TRBJ2-3	.	many
CASSPGGYNEQFF	TGTGCCAGCAGTCCAGGGGGGTACAATGAGCAGTTCTTC	TRBV28	TRBJ2-1	.	many
CATSRGLAVRNSYEQYF	TGTGCCACCAGCCGGGGACTAGCAGTCCGTAACTCCTACGAGCAGTACTTC	TRBV15	TRBJ2-7	TRBD2	.
CASSPGLAGGRVETQYF	TGTGCCAGCAGTCCGGGACTAGCGGGGGGGCGAGTAGAGACCCAGTACTTC	TRBV12-3/TRBV12-4	TRBJ2-5	TRBD2	.
CSVEVSMGGTEAFF	TGCAGCGTTGAAGTTTCGATGGGGGGCACTGAAGCTTTCTTT	TRBV29-1	TRBJ1-1	.	many
CASAPLKRGNEQFF	TGTGCTAGTGCCCCCTTAAAGCGGGGTAATGAGCAGTTCTTC	TRBV12-5	TRBJ2-1	TRBD2	.
CASARRSYEQYF	TGTGCCAGCGCCCGGAGAAGTTACGAGCAGTACTTC	TRBV28	TRBJ2-7	.	many
CSARPRGRGENNEQFF	TGCAGTGCCCGACCCCGCGGGCGGGGGGAAAACAATGAGCAGTTCTTC	TRBV20-1	TRBJ2-1	TRBD2	few
CASSLASPNTGELFF	TGTGCCAGCAGCTTAGCCAGTCCGAACACCGGGGAGCTGTTTTTT	TRBV7-9	TRBJ2-2	.	.
CASSLTTPGTEAFF	TGTGCCAGCAGCCTTACTACCCCTGGCACTGAAGCTTTCTTT	TRBV6-1	TRBJ1-1	.	many
CASSLAPFIANEKLFF	TGTGCCAGCAGCTTGGCCCCCTTCATAGCTAATGAAAAACTGTTTTTT	TRBV5-6	TRBJ1-4	.	few
CASSQDNTEAFF	TGTGCCAGCAGCCAAGATAACACTGAAGCTTTCTTT	TRBV4-2	TRBJ1-1	.	.
CSASPAGRNTEAFF	TGCAGTGCTAGCCCGGCAGGGAGGAACACTGAAGCTTTCTTT	TRBV20-1	TRBJ1-1	.	many
CSAGNNNQPQHF	TGCAGTGCGGGCAACAACAATCAGCCCCAGCATTTT	TRBV20-1	TRBJ1-5	.	many
CASSPPGDRAEGTEAFF	TGTGCCAGCAGCCCGCCAGGGGACAGGGCGGAGGGCACTGAAGCTTTCTTT	TRBV5-4	TRBJ1-1	TRBD1	.
CASSQVRGYSNQPQHF	TGCGCCAGCAGCCAAGTTCGGGGGTATAGCAATCAGCCCCAGCATTTT	TRBV4-3	TRBJ1-5	.	.
CASSFLFQGGDPYEQYF	TGTGCCAGCAGTTTCTTGTTCCAGGGTGGGGACCCCTACGAGCAGTACTTC	TRBV28	TRBJ2-7	.	many
CASSPTRGATYEQYF	TGTGCCAGCAGCCCCACTAGAGGGGCAACCTACGAGCAGTACTTC	TRBV4-2	TRBJ2-7	.	few
CASSLEQASYGYTF	TGTGCCAGCAGTTTAGAACAGGCGAGCTATGGCTACACCTTC	TRBV28	TRBJ1-2	.	many
CSARSSGDRTDTQYF	TGCAGTGCTAGATCGAGCGGGGACCGCACAGATACGCAGTATTTT	TRBV20-1	TRBJ2-3	TRBD2	many
CASRYGPGELFF	TGTGCCAGCAGATATGGGCCCGGGGAGCTGTTTTTT	TRBV7-9	TRBJ2-2	.	many
CASSVAAGLGNTIYF	TGTGCCAGCAGCGTAGCGGCAGGGCTAGGAAACACCATATATTTT	TRBV9	TRBJ1-3	.	.
CASSPVPGLRTDTQYF	TGCGCCAGCAGCCCGGTCCCGGGGCTCCGCACAGATACGCAGTATTTT	TRBV5-1	TRBJ2-3	.	many
CASSVRGQGVGQPQHF	TGTGCCAGCAGTGTCCGTGGACAGGGAGTCGGCCAGCCCCAGCATTTT	TRBV6-1	TRBJ1-5	TRBD1	many
CASSARTGRNTEAFF	TGTGCCAGCAGCGCCAGGACAGGAAGGAACACTGAAGCTTTCTTT	TRBV9	TRBJ1-1	TRBD1	.
CASSLGRGPRSDTQYF	TGCGCCAGCAGCTTGGGGCGGGGTCCCCGATCAGATACGCAGTATTTT	TRBV5-1	TRBJ2-3	.	many
CASSQWISGPYTGELFF	TGTGCCAGCAGCCAATGGATTAGTGGGCCTTACACCGGGGAGCTGTTTTTT	TRBV3-1	TRBJ2-2	.	.
CASRVDYEQYF	TGTGCCAGCAGGGTGGATTACGAGCAGTACTTC	TRBV2	TRBJ2-7	.	few